This TCR beta chain was observed in a study of cytomegalovirus exposure and HLA in healthy donors. Study details: Prior work identified 100 million to 130 million unique TCR beta sequences in approximately 180 million T cells.

Primers: 60 Vbeta forward and 13 Jbeta reverse. Profiled with immunoSEQ multiplex PCR; TCRdb holds only in-frame clones, not every one. The table lists about 140,000 clones, over 60% of them singletons. Broader study findings: Previous analysis showed most TCR beta V segments were productive about 90% or about 30% of the time. It was reportedly the case that the classifier diagnosed cytomegalovirus status with high specificity and sensitivity. Immune exposure information comprised only CMV serostatus.

This clone was detected only once. What it recognizes is unknown. This clonotype originated in a male donor in good health and CMV-seropositive. The sequenced sample consisted of PBMCs.

The CDR3 coding sequence is TGTGCCAGCAGCTTAGGGCAGGGCGTCAACGAGCAGTACTTC. Translation gives CASSLGQGVNEQYF. The chain uses TRBV7-2 and TRBJ2-7; TRBD1 might be the D (5 bases). Germline CDR1 is SGHTA and CDR2 is FQGNSA. This CDR3 spans 14 amino acids. V lost 1 base and J 5 bases, leaving 12 bases between the germline ends.